The clone carrying this TCR beta chain was counted ten times or more. The data were taken from a study of T cells in Graves' hyperthyroidism and ophthalmopathy. The CDR3 extends over 15 amino acids. J gave up 3 bases and V 6 bases, and 8 bases lay outside the gene matches. Germline assignment: CDR1 SGHAT and CDR2 FQNNGV. The CDR3 regions of TCR beta were amplified from RNA transcripts. In the first-round RT-PCR of the TCR CDR3, the HTBI primer set was used. In TCRdb, the multiplex PCR reads were re-called with MiXCR into one record per CDR3 protein. The sample contains around 420,000 distinct CDR3 sequences, roughly 13% of which appear only once. Patients aged 18 to 65 had newly diagnosed hyperthyroidism of under 2 months' duration. Together with thyroid ultrasound, orbital computed tomography, serum thyroxine and TRAb, clinical symptoms were used for diagnoses. Source material for PBMCs was 10 ml fresh peripheral blood.

This sequence originates from a woman under 30 with Graves' hyperthyroidism. The sample taken for sequencing was blood. The chain recombines TRBV11-2 with TRBJ1-1; 9 bases are shared with TRBD1. CDR3 in amino acids: CASRPQGAGDTEAFF. The CDR3 coding sequence is TGTGCCAGCAGGCCACAGGGGGCAGGGGACACTGAAGCTTTCTTT. The entire variable domain, with the rest obtained from reference TRBV11-2 and TRBJ1-1, is as follows: EAGVAQSPRYKIIEKRQSVAFWCNPISGHATLYWYQQILGQGPKLLIQFQNNGVVDDSQLPKDRFSAERLKGVDSTLKIQPAKLEDSAVYLCASRPQGAGDTEAFFGQGTRLTVV.